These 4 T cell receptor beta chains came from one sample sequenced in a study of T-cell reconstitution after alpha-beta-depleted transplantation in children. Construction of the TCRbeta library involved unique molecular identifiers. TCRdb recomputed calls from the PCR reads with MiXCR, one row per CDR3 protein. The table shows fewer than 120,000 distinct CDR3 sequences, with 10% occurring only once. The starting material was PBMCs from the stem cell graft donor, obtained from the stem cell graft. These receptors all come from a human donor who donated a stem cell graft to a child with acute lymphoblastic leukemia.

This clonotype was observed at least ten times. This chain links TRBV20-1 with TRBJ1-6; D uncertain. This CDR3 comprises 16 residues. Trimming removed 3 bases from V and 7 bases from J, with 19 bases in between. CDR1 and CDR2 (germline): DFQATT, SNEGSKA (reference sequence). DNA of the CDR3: TGCAGTGCTAGTCTTTTTGGGTCGAATCCGAATTCACCCCTCCACTTT. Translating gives CSASLFGSNPNSPLHF.

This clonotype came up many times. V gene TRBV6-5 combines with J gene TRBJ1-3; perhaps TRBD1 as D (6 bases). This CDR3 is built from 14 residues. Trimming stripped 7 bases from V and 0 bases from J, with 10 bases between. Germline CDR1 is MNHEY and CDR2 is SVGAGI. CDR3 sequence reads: CASTDRYSGNTIYF. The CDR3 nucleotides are TGTGCCAGCACCGACAGGTACTCTGGAAACACCATATATTTT.

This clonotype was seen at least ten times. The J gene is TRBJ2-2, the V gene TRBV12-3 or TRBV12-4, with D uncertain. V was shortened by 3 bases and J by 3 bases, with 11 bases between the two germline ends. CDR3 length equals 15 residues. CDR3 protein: CASSFVQVDTGELFF. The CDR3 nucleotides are TGTGCCAGCAGTTTCGTCCAGGTAGACACCGGGGAGCTGTTTTTT.

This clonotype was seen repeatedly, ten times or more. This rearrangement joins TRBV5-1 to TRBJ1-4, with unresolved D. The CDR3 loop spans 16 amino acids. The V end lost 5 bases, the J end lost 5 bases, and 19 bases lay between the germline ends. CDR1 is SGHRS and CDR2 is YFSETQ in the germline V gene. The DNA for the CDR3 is TGCGCCAGCAGGCGGAAGGCGGAAGCCGAGAATGAAAAACTGTTTTTT. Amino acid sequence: CASRRKAEAENEKLFF.